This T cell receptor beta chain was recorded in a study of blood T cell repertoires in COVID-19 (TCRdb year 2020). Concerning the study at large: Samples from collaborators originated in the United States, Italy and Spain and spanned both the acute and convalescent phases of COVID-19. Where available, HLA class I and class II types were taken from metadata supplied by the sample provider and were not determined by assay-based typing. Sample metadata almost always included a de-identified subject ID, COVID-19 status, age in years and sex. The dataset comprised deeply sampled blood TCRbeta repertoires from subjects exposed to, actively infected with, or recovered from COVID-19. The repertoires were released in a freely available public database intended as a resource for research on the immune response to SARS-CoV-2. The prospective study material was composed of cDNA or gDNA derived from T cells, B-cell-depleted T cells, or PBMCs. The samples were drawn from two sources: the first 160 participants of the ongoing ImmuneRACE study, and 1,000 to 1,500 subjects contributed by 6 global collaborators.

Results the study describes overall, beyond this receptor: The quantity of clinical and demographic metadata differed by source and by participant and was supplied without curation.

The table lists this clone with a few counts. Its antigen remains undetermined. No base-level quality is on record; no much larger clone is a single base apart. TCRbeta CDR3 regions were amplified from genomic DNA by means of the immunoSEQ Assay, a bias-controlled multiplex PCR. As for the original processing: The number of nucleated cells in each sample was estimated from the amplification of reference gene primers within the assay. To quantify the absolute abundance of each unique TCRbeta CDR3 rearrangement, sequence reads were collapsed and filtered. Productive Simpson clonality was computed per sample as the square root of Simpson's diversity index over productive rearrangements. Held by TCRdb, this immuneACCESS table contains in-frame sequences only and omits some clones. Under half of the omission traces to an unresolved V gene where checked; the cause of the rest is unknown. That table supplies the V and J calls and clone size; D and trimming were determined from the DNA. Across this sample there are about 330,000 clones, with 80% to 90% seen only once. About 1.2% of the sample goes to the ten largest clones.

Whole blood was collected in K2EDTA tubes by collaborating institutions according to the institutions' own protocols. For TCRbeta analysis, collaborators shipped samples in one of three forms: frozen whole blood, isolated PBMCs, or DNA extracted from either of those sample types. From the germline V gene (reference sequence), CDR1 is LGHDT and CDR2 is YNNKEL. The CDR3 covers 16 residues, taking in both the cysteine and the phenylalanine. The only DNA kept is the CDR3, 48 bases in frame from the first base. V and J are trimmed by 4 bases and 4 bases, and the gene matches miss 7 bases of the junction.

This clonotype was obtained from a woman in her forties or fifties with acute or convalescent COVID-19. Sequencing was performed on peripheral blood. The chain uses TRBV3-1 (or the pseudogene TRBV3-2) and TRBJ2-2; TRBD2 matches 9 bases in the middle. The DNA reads TGTGCCAGCAGCCCTAAGGGCGGGAGGGCCACCGGGGAGCTGTTTTTT. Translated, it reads CASSPKGGRATGELFF.